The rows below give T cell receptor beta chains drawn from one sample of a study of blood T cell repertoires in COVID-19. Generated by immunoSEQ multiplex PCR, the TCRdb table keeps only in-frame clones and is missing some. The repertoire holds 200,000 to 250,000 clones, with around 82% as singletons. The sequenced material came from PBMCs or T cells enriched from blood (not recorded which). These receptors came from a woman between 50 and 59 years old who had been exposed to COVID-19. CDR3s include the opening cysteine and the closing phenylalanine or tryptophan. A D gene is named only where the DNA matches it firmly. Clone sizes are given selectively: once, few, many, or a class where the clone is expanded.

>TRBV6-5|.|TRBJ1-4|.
TGTGCCAGCAGGGGCGAAAAACTGTTTTTT
CASRGEKLFF
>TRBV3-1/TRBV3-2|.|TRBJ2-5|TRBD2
TGTGCCAGCAGCCGGCTGGGCGGGGGGGGCCCAGAGACCCAGTACTTC
CASSRLGGGGPETQYF
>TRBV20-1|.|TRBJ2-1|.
TGCAGTGCATCCGCGGGTGAGCAGTTCTTC
CSASAGEQFF
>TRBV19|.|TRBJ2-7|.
TGTGCCAGTAGTACGGCCCGGGGGACCTACGAGCAGTACTTC
CASSTARGTYEQYF
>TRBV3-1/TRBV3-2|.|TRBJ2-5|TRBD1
TGTGCCAGCAGCGCCCGACAGGGGTTCCAAGAGACCCAGTACTTC
CASSARQGFQETQYF
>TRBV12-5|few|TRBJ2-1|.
TGTGCTAGTGGTTTGGTGCACAGCTCCTACAATGAGCAGTTCTTC
CASGLVHSSYNEQFF
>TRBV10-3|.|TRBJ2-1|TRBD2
TGTGCCATCAGGACTAGCGGGATCTCCTACAATGAGCAGTTCTTC
CAIRTSGISYNEQFF
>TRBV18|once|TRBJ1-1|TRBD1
TGTGCCAGCTCACCCAAACAGGGGTTCACTGAAGCTTTCTTT
CASSPKQGFTEAFF
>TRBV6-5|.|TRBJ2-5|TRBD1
TGTGCCAGCAGGAGACAGGGTCGGGAGACCCAGTACTTC
CASRRQGRETQYF
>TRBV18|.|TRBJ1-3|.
TGTGCCAGCTCACCGCGGGGGGCTTTCTCTGGAAACACCATATATTTT
CASSPRGAFSGNTIYF
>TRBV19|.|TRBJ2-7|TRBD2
TGTGCCAGTACCCCCGGGGGGATGACGTACGAGCAGTACTTC
CASTPGGMTYEQYF
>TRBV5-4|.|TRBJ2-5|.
TGTGCCAGCAGCTTGGACAATACGGGGGGCCAGACCCAGTACTTC
CASSLDNTGGQTQYF
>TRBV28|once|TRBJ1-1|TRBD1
TGTGCCAGCAGTTCAAATGACAGGGTCGCTGAAGCTTTCTTT
CASSSNDRVAEAFF
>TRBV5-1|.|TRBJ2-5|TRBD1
TGCGCCAGCAGCTTGGCCGTGACAGGGGGCCGAGAGACCCAGTACTTC
CASSLAVTGGRETQYF
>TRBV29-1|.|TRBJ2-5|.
TGCAGCGTTCGGAGACAGCTACAAGAGACCCAGTACTTC
CSVRRQLQETQYF
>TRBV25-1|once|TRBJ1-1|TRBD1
TGTGCCAGCGGGCAGGGGGACACTGAAGCTTTCTTT
CASGQGDTEAFF
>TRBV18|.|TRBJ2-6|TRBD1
TGTGCCAGCTCACCACTCAGGGGGCCTGGGGCCAACGTCCTGACTTTC
CASSPLRGPGANVLTF
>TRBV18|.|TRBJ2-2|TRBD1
TGTGCCAGCTCACAAAGACAGGGGACCGGGGAGCTGTTTTTT
CASSQRQGTGELFF